This passage covers 16 T cell receptor beta chains from one sample sequenced in a study of graft-versus-host responses after intestinal transplantation. Using immunoSEQ multiplex PCR, the repertoire was profiled, and TCRdb retains in-frame clones only, with some absent. The data hold roughly 40,000 clones, with more than 80% observed a single time. The sample in question was PBMCs, obtained around 320 days after intestinal transplant. These receptors were obtained from a human patient who received an intestinal transplant, so some T cells may come from the graft donor.

The chain carries TRBV6-1 and TRBJ2-2; a possible D gene is TRBD2 (5 bases). The germline V gene encodes CDR1 MNHNS and CDR2 SASEGT. V shed 5 bases and J shed 4 bases, with 14 bases lying between them. The CDR3 totals 15 residues. CDR3 coding DNA: TGTGCCAGCAGTAAAGACCCGGGGAGCACCGGGGAGCTGTTTTTT. Its translation: CASSKDPGSTGELFF.

This chain uses TRBV27 with TRBJ1-5; D is ambiguous. CDR3 length equals 13 residues. Trimming took off 6 bases at V and 5 bases at J, with 11 bases between the two ends. Per the germline V gene, CDR1 is MNHEY and CDR2 is SMNVEV (reference sequence). The CDR3 region has the DNA TGTGCCAGCAGCTTTAACCTCTATCAGCCCCAGCATTTT. This sequence encodes CASSFNLYQPQHF.

Here the CDR3 DNA reads TGCGCCAGCAGTTCCGGACTAGCGGGGGACAATGAGCAGTTCTTC. Residues: CASSSGLAGDNEQFF. The V gene is TRBV5-1, the J gene TRBJ2-1; 13 bases line up with TRBD2. Germline V gene lookup returns CDR1 SGHRS and CDR2 YFSETQ. The CDR3 runs to 15 residues. With 5 bases clipped from V and 5 bases from J, the junction kept 4 bases outside the gene matches.

V and J are TRBV9 and TRBJ2-1; 7 bases line up with TRBD2. The CDR3 consists of 15 residues. CDR1 SGDLS and CDR2 YYNGEE come from the germline V gene. V shed 3 bases and J 0 bases; nucleotides not matched to a gene: 3. The DNA for the CDR3 is TGTGCCAGCAGCGATTCGGGGGGCTCCTACAATGAGCAGTTCTTC. Translated: CASSDSGGSYNEQFF. The full variable domain, completed using reference TRBV9 and TRBJ2-1, is DSGVTQTPKHLITATGQRVTLRCSPRSGDLSVYWYQQSLDQGLQFLIQYYNGEERAKGNILERFSAQQFPDLHSELNLSSLELGDSALYFCASSDSGGSYNEQFFGPGTRLTVL.

J is TRBJ2-3 and V is TRBV2; 9 positions agree with TRBD2. The V and J ends lost 2 bases and 3 bases, in that order; junction bases with no gene match: 6. This CDR3 has 16 amino acids. The germline CDR1 and CDR2 sequences are SNHLY and FYNNEI. In nucleotides, the CDR3 is TGTGCCAGCAGTGAACGGCGGGGGGGGAAAACAGATACGCAGTATTTT. Amino acids: CASSERRGGKTDTQYF. The full variable domain, in which reference TRBV2 and TRBJ2-3 provide the parts outside the CDR3, is EPEVTQTPSHQVTQMGQEVILRCVPISNHLYFYWYRQILGQKVEFLVSFYNNEISEKSEIFDDQFSVERPDGSNFTLKIRSTKLEDSAMYFCASSERRGGKTDTQYFGPGTRLTVL.

This sequence joins TRBV2 and TRBJ1-1; TRBD1 matches 8 bases. CDR3 length: 12 amino acids. In germline, CDR1 is SNHLY, CDR2 FYNNEI. The junction had 3 bases not matched to a gene; V was cut back by 6 bases and J by 6 bases. CDR3 coding DNA: TGTGCCAGCAGCGCGACAGGGGCTGAAGCTTTCTTT. Encoded protein: CASSATGAEAFF.

CDR3 residues: CASSPGLALGEQYF. The CDR3 nucleotides read TGTGCCAGCAGCCCAGGACTAGCGCTCGGGGAGCAGTATTTT. The V gene is TRBV9, the J gene TRBJ2-3, with 9 bases fitting TRBD2. The CDR3 contains 14 residues. Germline assignment: CDR1 SGDLS and CDR2 YYNGEE. Trimming removed 4 bases from V and 11 bases from J; junction bases left unmatched: 11.

The gene calls are TRBV5-1 and TRBJ2-5; 7 nucleotides match TRBD1. The DNA end lines up better with TRBJ2-7; the J call may be wrong. Germline V gives CDR1 SGHRS, CDR2 YFSETQ. CDR3 length equals 14 residues. CDR3 in amino acids: CASSPTGPPYEQYF. The CDR3, as DNA: TGCGCCAGCAGCCCGACAGGGCCCCCCTACGAGCAGTACTTC.

J is TRBJ2-1 and V is TRBV11-2, with a possible D match to TRBD2 (6 bases). Germline V gene data show CDR1 as SGHAT and CDR2 as FQNNGV. V was trimmed by 5 bases and J by 14 bases, leaving 13 bases between them. CDR3 length: 11 residues. The CDR3 nucleotides are TGTGCCAGCAGCGCCGGGACTCTCAAGTTCTTC. This gives the protein CASSAGTLKFF.

The rearrangement uses TRBV5-5 and TRBJ2-5; D remains unclear. V was clipped by 2 bases and J by 5 bases, with 10 bases between them. There are 13 residues in the CDR3. Germline V lookup: CDR1 SGHKS, CDR2 YYEKEE (reference sequence). The CDR3: CASSFWGAETQYF. The DNA for the CDR3 is TGTGCCAGCAGCTTCTGGGGTGCCGAGACCCAGTACTTC.

This chain links TRBV6-1 with TRBJ1-5, with 7 bases lining up with TRBD1. The junction had 17 bases not matched to a gene; V was cut back by 1 base and J by 8 bases. The CDR3 spans 18 residues. Germline assignment: CDR1 MNHNS and CDR2 SASEGT. CDR3 residues: CASSEDLRGQFPREPQHF. The CDR3 DNA sequence: TGTGCCAGCAGTGAAGATTTAAGGGGACAGTTCCCTCGGGAGCCCCAGCATTTT.

The chain recombines TRBV2 with TRBJ2-2; possibly TRBD1 or TRBD2 for D (5 bases each). The CDR3 is made up of 15 amino acids. Trimming pared 7 bases from V and 0 bases from J, leaving 12 bases between. Germline values: CDR1 SNHLY, CDR2 FYNNEI. In DNA, the CDR3 is TGTGCCAGCATGGGACGGATCTCGAACACCGGGGAGCTGTTTTTT. Protein sequence: CASMGRISNTGELFF.

V gene TRBV6-6 combines with J gene TRBJ2-1; no clear D gene. This CDR3 is 13 amino acids long. The ends were cut back, 5 bases at V and 8 bases at J, with 13 bases in the middle. From germline, CDR1 is MNHNY and CDR2 SVGAGI (reference sequence). CDR3 nucleotides: TGTGCCAGCAGTAACCCGAGACGGGATGAGCAGTTCTTC. It is translated as CASSNPRRDEQFF.

The V and J genes are TRBV7-2 and TRBJ2-5, with 14 nucleotides matching TRBD2. The J call may be incorrect, as the DNA end agrees better with TRBJ2-7. Germline lookup yields CDR1 SGHTA and CDR2 FQGNSA. There are 19 residues in the CDR3. The CDR3 loop is CASSLYRQRTSGRPHEQYF. CDR3 coding DNA: TGTGCCAGCAGCCTCTACCGACAGCGGACTAGCGGGAGGCCCCACGAGCAGTACTTC.

The table lists this clone with a count of one. V is TRBV28 and J is TRBJ2-3, with D perhaps matching TRBD1 or TRBD2 (6 bases each). Trimming took 4 bases from V and 4 from J, leaving 12 bases between them. Germline CDR1 is MDHEN and CDR2 is SYDVKM. The CDR3 runs 14 residues. CDR3 loop: CASSSGALPDTQYF. CDR3 coding DNA: TGTGCCAGCAGTTCGGGGGCCCTCCCAGATACGCAGTATTTT.

This chain links TRBV28 with TRBJ2-1; 9 nucleotides line up with TRBD2. Trimming at V came to 3 bases and at J to 6 bases, leaving 6 bases not matched to a gene. The CDR3 sequence is 15 residues long. CDR1 and CDR2 (germline): MDHEN, SYDVKM. CDR3 protein: CASSFGLAGSNEQFF. The CDR3 coding sequence is TGTGCCAGCAGTTTCGGGCTAGCGGGATCCAATGAGCAGTTCTTC.